What follows is one T cell receptor (beta chain) and its context. Antigen specificity is unknown. This record belongs to a study of early stage breast cancer tumors. For the study at large: Of some 17 invasive breast tumors, more than ten were hormone receptor-positive, HER2-negative.

Each sample had two DNA replicates, approximately 0.5 ug blood or roughly 1.6 ug tissue. Clones were read by immunoSEQ multiplex PCR, and TCRdb kept only the in-frame ones, dropping some. The profile covers about 72,000 clones, with 65% to 80% appearing a single time and around 3.4% taken by the ten largest. General study results and limits: Tumors had 2 to 3-fold higher T cell density and higher clonality than adjacent normal breast tissue. Comparing each tissue with blood distinguished tumor from normal in about 90% of the 16 patients.

The material sequenced was blood. The sequence was collected from a person aged 55 to 75 with breast cancer.

CDR3 sequence (DNA): TGTGCCAGCAGTGTTCTAGGACACCCCACAGATACGCAGTATTTT. Translating it yields CASSVLGHPTDTQYF. V gene TRBV25-1 combines with J gene TRBJ2-3; D possibly corresponds to TRBD1 (5 bases). The CDR3 length is 15 residues. The germline gives CDR1 MGHDK, CDR2 SYGVNS. Trimming pared 4 bases from V and 2 bases from J, leaving 13 bases between. Combining the CDR3 with reference TRBV25-1 and TRBJ2-3 gives the whole variable domain EADIYQTPRYLVIGTGKKITLECSQTMGHDKMYWYQQDPGMELHLIHYSYGVNSTEKGDLSSESTVSRIRTEHFPLTLESARPSHTSQYLCASSVLGHPTDTQYFGPGTRLTVL.